This T cell receptor (beta chain) stems from a study of T cell repertoires in cytomegalovirus infection. Across the study: Both CMV infection and a matching HLA type were indicated by public TCR beta signatures. Study-wide findings and caveats: Dominating the ex vivo response were TCR beta clonotypes that were CMV-specific and HLA-C-restricted. Carriage of CMV together with the relevant HLA was identifiable through cumulative public TCR beta family frequency.

MiXCR was run by TCRdb on the reads, yielding one entry per CDR3 protein. The sample includes nearly 650,000 distinct CDR3 sequences, roughly a quarter of them seen just once. Comment on this clonotype: Its antigen is unidentified.

V gave up 5 bases and J gave up 3 bases, with 6 bases separating them. CDR3 size: 11 residues. Per the germline V gene, CDR1 is SGHRS and CDR2 is YFSETQ. The source material was CD8+ T cells from PBMCs. V and J are TRBV5-1 and TRBJ2-7; the D is unclear. The sequence was collected from a human donor in good health (CMV status not recorded). Some clones in this sample may be carry-over from other donors' samples. The CDR3 DNA sequence: TGCGCCAGCAGGTCGAACTACGAGCAGTACTTC. It specifies CASRSNYEQYF.